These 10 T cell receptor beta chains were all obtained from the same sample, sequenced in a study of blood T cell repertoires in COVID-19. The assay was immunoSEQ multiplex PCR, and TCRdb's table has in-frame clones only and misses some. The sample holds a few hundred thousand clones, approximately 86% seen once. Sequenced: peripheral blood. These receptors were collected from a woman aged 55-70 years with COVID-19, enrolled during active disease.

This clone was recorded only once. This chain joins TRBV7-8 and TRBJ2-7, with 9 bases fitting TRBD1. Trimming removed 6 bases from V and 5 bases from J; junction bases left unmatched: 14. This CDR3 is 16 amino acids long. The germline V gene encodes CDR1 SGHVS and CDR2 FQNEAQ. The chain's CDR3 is CASRPGPGTGRDEQYF. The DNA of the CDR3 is TGTGCCAGCAGACCCGGCCCCGGGACAGGGAGGGACGAGCAGTACTTC.

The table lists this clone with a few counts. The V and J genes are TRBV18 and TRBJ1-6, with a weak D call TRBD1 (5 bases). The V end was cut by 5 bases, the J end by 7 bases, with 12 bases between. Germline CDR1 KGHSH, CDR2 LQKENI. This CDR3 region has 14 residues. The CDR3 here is CASSNQAGNSPLHF. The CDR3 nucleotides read TGTGCCAGCTCAAATCAGGCAGGGAATTCACCCCTCCACTTT.

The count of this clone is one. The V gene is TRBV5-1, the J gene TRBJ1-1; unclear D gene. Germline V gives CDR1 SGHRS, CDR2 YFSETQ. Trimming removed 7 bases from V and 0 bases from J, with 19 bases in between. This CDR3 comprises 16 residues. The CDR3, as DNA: TGCGCCAGCCTCCCCCTTGGTACCGGAGTGAACACTGAAGCTTTCTTT. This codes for CASLPLGTGVNTEAFF.

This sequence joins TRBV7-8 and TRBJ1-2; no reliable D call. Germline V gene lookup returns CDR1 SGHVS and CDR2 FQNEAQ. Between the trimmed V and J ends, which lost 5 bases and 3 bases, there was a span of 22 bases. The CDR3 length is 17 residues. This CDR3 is CASSPIMPTERDYGYTF. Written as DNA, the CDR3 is TGTGCCAGCAGCCCCATTATGCCTACAGAGCGGGACTATGGCTACACCTTC.

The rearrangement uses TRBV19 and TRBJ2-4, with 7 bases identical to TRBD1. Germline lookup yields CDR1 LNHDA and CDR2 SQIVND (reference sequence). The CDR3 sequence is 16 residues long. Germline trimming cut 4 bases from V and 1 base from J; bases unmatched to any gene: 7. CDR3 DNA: TGTGCCAGTAGTACCAGACAGGGCCCTGCCAAAAACATTCAGTACTTC. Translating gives CASSTRQGPAKNIQYF.

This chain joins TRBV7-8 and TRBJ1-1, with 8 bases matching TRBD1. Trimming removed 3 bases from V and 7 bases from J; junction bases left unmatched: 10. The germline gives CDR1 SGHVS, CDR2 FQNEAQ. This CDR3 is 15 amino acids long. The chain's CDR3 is CASSLTTGVVGEAFF. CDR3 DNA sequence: TGTGCCAGCAGCTTGACGACAGGGGTGGTGGGTGAAGCTTTCTTT.

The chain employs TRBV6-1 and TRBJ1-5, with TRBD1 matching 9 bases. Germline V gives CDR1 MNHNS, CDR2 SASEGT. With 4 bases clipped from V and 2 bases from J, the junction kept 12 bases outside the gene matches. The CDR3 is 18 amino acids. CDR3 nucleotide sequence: TGTGCCAGCAGTGTCTCTGGGACAGGGCTTATTGGCAATCAGCCCCAGCATTTT. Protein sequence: CASSVSGTGLIGNQPQHF.

CDR3 residues: CASSLSSGDEQYF. CDR3 sequence (DNA): TGTGCCAGCAGCCTTTCTAGCGGGGACGAGCAGTACTTC. V usage is TRBV7-2 and J usage is TRBJ2-7; 9 bases match TRBD2. V trimming: 5 bases; J trimming: 5 bases; junction bases outside the gene matches: 4. Germline V gene lookup returns CDR1 SGHTA and CDR2 FQGNSA. The CDR3 spans 13 residues.

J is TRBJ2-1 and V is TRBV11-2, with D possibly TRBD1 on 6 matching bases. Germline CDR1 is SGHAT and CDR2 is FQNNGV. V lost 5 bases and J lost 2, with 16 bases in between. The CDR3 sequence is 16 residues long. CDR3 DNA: TGTGCCAGCAGCCCGAGAGGGGGTTTCACCTACAATGAGCAGTTCTTC. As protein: CASSPRGGFTYNEQFF.

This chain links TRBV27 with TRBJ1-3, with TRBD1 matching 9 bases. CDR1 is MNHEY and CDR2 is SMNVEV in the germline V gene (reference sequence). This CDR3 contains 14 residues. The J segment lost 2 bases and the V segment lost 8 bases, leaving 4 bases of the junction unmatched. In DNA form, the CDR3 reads TGTGCCAGCGGAAGGACAGGGGCTGGAAACACCATATATTTT. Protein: CASGRTGAGNTIYF.